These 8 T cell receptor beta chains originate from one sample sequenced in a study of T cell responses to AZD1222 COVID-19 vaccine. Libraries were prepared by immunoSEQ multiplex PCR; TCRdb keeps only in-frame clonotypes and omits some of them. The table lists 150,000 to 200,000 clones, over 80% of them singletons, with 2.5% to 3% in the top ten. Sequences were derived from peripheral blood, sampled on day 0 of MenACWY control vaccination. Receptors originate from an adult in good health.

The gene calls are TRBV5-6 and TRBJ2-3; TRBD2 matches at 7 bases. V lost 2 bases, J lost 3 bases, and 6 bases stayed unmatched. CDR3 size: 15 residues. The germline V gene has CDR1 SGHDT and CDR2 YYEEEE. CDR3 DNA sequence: TGTGCCAGCAGCTTAGGCGGGGGAGGGACAGATACGCAGTATTTT. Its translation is CASSLGGGGTDTQYF.

The CDR3 sequence: CASSYLAGPTYEQYF. The DNA of the CDR3 is TGTGCCAGTAGTTACTTAGCGGGTCCCACCTACGAGCAGTACTTC. The genes are TRBV19 and TRBJ2-7; the match to TRBD2 covers 7 bases. V gave up 5 bases and J gave up 2 bases; unmatched junction bases: 9. Germline values: CDR1 LNHDA, CDR2 SQIVND (reference sequence). The CDR3 is made up of 15 amino acids.

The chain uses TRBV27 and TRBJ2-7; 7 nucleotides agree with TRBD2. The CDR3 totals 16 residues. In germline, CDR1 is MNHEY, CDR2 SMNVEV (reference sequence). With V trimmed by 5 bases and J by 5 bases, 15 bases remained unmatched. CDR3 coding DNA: TGTGCCAGCAGTCAAATCCTAAGCGGGAAGCTAGACGAGCAGTACTTC. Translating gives CASSQILSGKLDEQYF.

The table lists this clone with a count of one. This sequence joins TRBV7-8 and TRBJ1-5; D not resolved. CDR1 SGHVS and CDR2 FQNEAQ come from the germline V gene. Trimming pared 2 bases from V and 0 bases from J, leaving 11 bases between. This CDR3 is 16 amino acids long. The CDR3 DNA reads TGTGCCAGCAGCTTAACGCAGGTCGATAGCAATCAGCCCCAGCATTTT. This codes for CASSLTQVDSNQPQHF.

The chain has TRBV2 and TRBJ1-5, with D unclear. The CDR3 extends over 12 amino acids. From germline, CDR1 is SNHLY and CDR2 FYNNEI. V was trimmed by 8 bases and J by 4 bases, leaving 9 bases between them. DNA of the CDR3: TGTGCCAGCGGGTCAGAGAATCAGCCCCAGCATTTT. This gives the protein CASGSENQPQHF.

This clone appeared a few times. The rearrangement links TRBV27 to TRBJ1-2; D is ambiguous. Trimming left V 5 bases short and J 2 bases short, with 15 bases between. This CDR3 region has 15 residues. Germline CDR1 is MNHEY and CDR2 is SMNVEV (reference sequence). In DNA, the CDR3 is TGTGCCAGCAGTGACAATTACGGGGAGAACTATGGCTACACCTTC. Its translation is CASSDNYGENYGYTF.

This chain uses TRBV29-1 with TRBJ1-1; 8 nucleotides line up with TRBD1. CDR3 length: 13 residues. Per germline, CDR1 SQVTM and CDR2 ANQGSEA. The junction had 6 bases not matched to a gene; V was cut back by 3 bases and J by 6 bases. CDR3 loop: CSVDGQGQAEAFF. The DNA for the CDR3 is TGCAGCGTTGACGGACAGGGCCAAGCTGAAGCTTTCTTT.

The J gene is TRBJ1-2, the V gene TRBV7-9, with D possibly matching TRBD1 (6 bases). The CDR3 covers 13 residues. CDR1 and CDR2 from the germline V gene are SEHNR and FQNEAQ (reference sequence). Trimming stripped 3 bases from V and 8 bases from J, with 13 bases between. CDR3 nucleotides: TGTGCCAGCAGCTTTACAGGGACTTTGGGCTACACCTTC. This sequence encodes CASSFTGTLGYTF.